The rows below give T cell receptor beta chains drawn from one sample of a study of patients and donors after allogeneic stem cell transplantation. A single record per CDR3 protein comes from TCRdb applying MiXCR to the RT-PCR reads. This sample carries about 960,000 distinct CDR3 sequences, about a sixth of them seen once, and the ten largest clones take around 5.5%. Input material: blood, either unsorted or a sorted T cell fraction (not recorded which). These receptors all stem from a human donor who was either an allogeneic HSCT recipient or a stem cell or donor lymphocyte infusion donor (not recorded which). It is not recorded whose cells these are; they may come from a transplant donor. CDR3s include the opening cysteine and the closing phenylalanine or tryptophan. D genes are given only for firm matches. Size tells how often a clone was seen (once, few, many) or the class of an expanded clone, and some rows leave it out.

>TRBV13|.|TRBJ2-7|.
TGTGCCAGCAGCTCTAAACAGGGGGCGGGAGGCGAGCAGTACTTC
CASSSKQGAGGEQYF
>TRBV12-3/TRBV12-4|many|TRBJ2-7|TRBD1
TGTGCCAGCAGTGCCGGGACAGCCTACGAGCAGTACTTC
CASSAGTAYEQYF
>TRBV15|few|TRBJ1-2|TRBD1
TGTGCCACCAGCTCACGGACAGGGGGCGCTTATGGCTACACCTTC
CATSSRTGGAYGYTF
>TRBV2|many|TRBJ2-1|.
TGTGCCAGCATGGGCGGGGACTTCTACAATGAGCAGTTCTTC
CASMGGDFYNEQFF
>TRBV20-1|.|TRBJ1-1|.
TGCAGTGCAACCCTGACGGGGGCGAGGGGCACTGAAGCTTTCTTT
CSATLTGARGTEAFF
>TRBV6-2/TRBV6-3|few|TRBJ2-3|.
TGTGCCAGCAGTTGGATGACTATCACAGATACGCAGTATTTT
CASSWMTITDTQYF
>TRBV20-1|.|TRBJ1-6|TRBD1
TGCAGTGCTAGAGGAGACAGGGGGAGCAGTTCACCCCTCCACTTT
CSARGDRGSSSPLHF
>TRBV12-3/TRBV12-4|many|TRBJ1-1|.
TGTGCCAGCAGTTTAGGAGGCAGGAGGGCTGAAGCTTTCTTT
CASSLGGRRAEAFF
>TRBV20-1|.|TRBJ2-3|TRBD2
TGCAGTGTAGTAGCGGGAGGGCGAGATACGCAGTATTTT
CSVVAGGRDTQYF
>TRBV5-1|.|TRBJ1-3|.
TGCGCCAGCAGTGGCTTTTCTGGAAACACCATATATTTT
CASSGFSGNTIYF
>TRBV12-3/TRBV12-4|few|TRBJ2-3|.
TGTGCCAGCAGACTAGGGGAACGTTATACGCAGTATTTT
CASRLGERYTQYF
>TRBV9|.|TRBJ1-5|.
TGTGCCAGCAGCGTAGACAGAGACAGCAATCAGCCCCAGCATTTT
CASSVDRDSNQPQHF
>TRBV29-1|many|TRBJ1-1|.
TGCAGCGTCCGAAGGAGTGACACTGAAGCTTTCTTT
CSVRRSDTEAFF
>TRBV6-2/TRBV6-3|.|TRBJ2-1|.
TGTGCCAGCAGTTATTTTGACAATGAGCAGTTCTTC
CASSYFDNEQFF
>TRBV12-3/TRBV12-4|few|TRBJ1-6|.
TGTGCCAGCAAACCCGGGGTCCCGGGGGGTTCACCCCTCCACTTT
CASKPGVPGGSPLHF
>TRBV7-2|.|TRBJ1-3|.
TGTGCCAGCAGCTTAGAAGTGGGCAGGGGTGGCGGCACCATATATTTT
CASSLEVGRGGGTIYF
>TRBV5-1|many|TRBJ1-1|TRBD1
TGCGCCAGCAGCTCGGATCAGGACAGGGAAGCTTTCTTT
CASSSDQDREAFF
>TRBV12-3/TRBV12-4|.|TRBJ1-2|TRBD1
TGTGCCAGCAGTAACAGGGGGCCTAACTATGGCTACACCTTC
CASSNRGPNYGYTF
>TRBV27|.|TRBJ2-2|TRBD2
TGTGCCAGCAGGACATGGACTAGCGGGGGGGGGGAGCTGTTTTTT
CASRTWTSGGGELFF
>TRBV6-6|.|TRBJ1-2|.
TGTGCCAACCGAAGGGGGGATGACTATGGCTACACCTTC
CANRRGDDYGYTF
>TRBV7-9|.|TRBJ2-2|.
TGTGCCAGCAGCCCAAGGGATTACACCGGGGAGCTGTTTTTT
CASSPRDYTGELFF
>TRBV5-5|.|TRBJ1-5|.
TGTGCCAGCAGCTTAGTCGCGGGAGGTGTCGGCAATCAGCCCCAGCATTTT
CASSLVAGGVGNQPQHF
>TRBV20-1|.|TRBJ2-6|TRBD1
TGCAGTGCTAGAGATCGACAGGGGTTGGCTGGGGCCAACGTCCTGACTTTC
CSARDRQGLAGANVLTF
>TRBV19|few|TRBJ1-1|.
TGTGCCAGTAGTATGGGGGGACACATGAACACTGAAGCTTTCTTT
CASSMGGHMNTEAFF
>TRBV5-1|many|TRBJ2-1|.
TGCGCCAGCAGTGGGGACGCTTACAATGAGCAGTTCTTC
CASSGDAYNEQFF
>TRBV12-3/TRBV12-4|.|TRBJ2-1|TRBD2
TGTGCCAGTGCGGGGGGGAGGCGGAATGAGCAGCTCTTC
CASAGGRRNEQLF
>TRBV4-1|few|TRBJ1-2|.
TGCGCCAGCAGCCAACCGGGACCAACCTACTATGGCTACACCTTC
CASSQPGPTYYGYTF
>TRBV20-1|.|TRBJ2-1|.
TGCAGTGCTAGTGCTAGCGCCTACAATGAGCAGTTCTTC
CSASASAYNEQFF
>TRBV20-1|.|TRBJ2-5|.
TGCAGTGCTAGAGTCCTAGATATACTCCAAGAGACCCAGTACTTC
CSARVLDILQETQYF
>TRBV29-1|.|TRBJ1-1|.
TGCAGCGTTCCCGGGGCAACGAACACTGAAGCTTTCTTT
CSVPGATNTEAFF
>TRBV12-3/TRBV12-4|.|TRBJ1-2|.
TGTGCCAGCAGTTTGGAGATTGGGCCGTTTACGAAGGGCTACACCTTC
CASSLEIGPFTKGYTF
>TRBV5-6|many|TRBJ2-1|.
TGTGCCAGCAGCTTGGGACTCGGCTCCTACAATGAGCAGTTCTTC
CASSLGLGSYNEQFF
>TRBV30|few|TRBJ2-1|.
TGTGCCTGGAGTGGGACTCTAAACAATGAGCAGTTCTTC
CAWSGTLNNEQFF